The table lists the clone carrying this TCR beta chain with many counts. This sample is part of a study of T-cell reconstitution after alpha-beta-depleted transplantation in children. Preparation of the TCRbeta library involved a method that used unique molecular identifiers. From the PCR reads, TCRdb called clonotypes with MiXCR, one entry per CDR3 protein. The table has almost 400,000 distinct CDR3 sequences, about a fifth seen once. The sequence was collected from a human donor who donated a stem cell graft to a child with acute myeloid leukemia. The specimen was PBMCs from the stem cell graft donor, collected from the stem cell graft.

CDR3 coding DNA: TGTGCCACAAGTCTCGATCCGGGTCCCAATTCACCCCTCCACTTT. Its protein product is CATSLDPGPNSPLHF. The chain couples TRBV4-2 to TRBJ1-6; D is undetermined. CDR3 size: 15 residues. The V gene lost 10 bases and the J gene lost 7 bases, with 20 bases spanning the gap. CDR1 is LGHNA, CDR2 YNFKEQ, per germline.